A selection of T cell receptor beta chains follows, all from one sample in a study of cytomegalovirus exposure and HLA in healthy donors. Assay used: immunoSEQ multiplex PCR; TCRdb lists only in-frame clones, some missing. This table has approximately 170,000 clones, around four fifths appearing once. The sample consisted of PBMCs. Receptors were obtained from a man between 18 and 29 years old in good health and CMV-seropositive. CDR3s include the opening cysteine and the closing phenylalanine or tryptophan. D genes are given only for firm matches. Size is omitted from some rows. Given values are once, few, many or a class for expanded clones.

cdr3_aa: CASSVEGRAGYEQYF
cdr3_nt: TGTGCCAGCAGCGTAGAGGGCAGAGCAGGGTACGAGCAGTACTTC
clone_size: .
j_call: TRBJ2-7
v_call: TRBV9
cdr3_length: 15
d_call: .

cdr3_aa: CASSGASNEQFF
cdr3_nt: TGCGCCAGCAGCGGGGCGTCCAATGAGCAGTTCTTC
clone_size: .
j_call: TRBJ2-1
v_call: TRBV4-1
cdr3_length: 12
d_call: .

cdr3_aa: CASQGYYEQYF
cdr3_nt: TGTGCCAGTCAGGGTTACTACGAGCAGTACTTC
clone_size: .
j_call: TRBJ2-7
v_call: TRBV2
cdr3_length: 11
d_call: .

cdr3_aa: CASSSPSGMYNEQFF
cdr3_nt: TGTGCCAGCAGCTCCCCTAGCGGGATGTACAATGAGCAGTTCTTC
clone_size: .
j_call: TRBJ2-1
v_call: TRBV7-8
cdr3_length: 15
d_call: TRBD2

cdr3_aa: CASSQDRRETQYF
cdr3_nt: TGTGCCAGCAGCCAAGATCGGAGAGAGACCCAGTACTTC
clone_size: few
j_call: TRBJ2-5
v_call: TRBV4-2
cdr3_length: 13
d_call: .

cdr3_aa: CASSVEAGTEAFF
cdr3_nt: TGTGCCAGCAGCGTAGAAGCCGGTACTGAAGCTTTCTTT
clone_size: .
j_call: TRBJ1-1
v_call: TRBV9
cdr3_length: 13
d_call: .

cdr3_aa: CSVDGLADSFTDTQYF
cdr3_nt: TGCAGCGTTGACGGCCTAGCAGACTCTTTCACAGATACGCAGTATTTT
clone_size: .
j_call: TRBJ2-3
v_call: TRBV29-1
cdr3_length: 16
d_call: .

cdr3_aa: CASKTLRIPQSEGYTF
cdr3_nt: TGTGCCAGCAAAACGTTGCGGATTCCTCAATCGGAGGGCTACACCTTC
clone_size: .
j_call: TRBJ1-2
v_call: TRBV28
cdr3_length: 16
d_call: .

cdr3_aa: CASSLTGNNEQFF
cdr3_nt: TGTGCCAGCAGTTTAACCGGTAACAATGAGCAGTTCTTC
clone_size: once
j_call: TRBJ2-1
v_call: TRBV27
cdr3_length: 13
d_call: .

cdr3_aa: CASSPTEQDTQYF
cdr3_nt: TGTGCCAGCAGTCCTACGGAACAGGATACGCAGTATTTT
clone_size: .
j_call: TRBJ2-3
v_call: TRBV11-2
cdr3_length: 13
d_call: .

cdr3_aa: CASSMGLPNEQYF
cdr3_nt: TGTGCCAGTAGTATGGGGCTACCCAACGAGCAGTACTTC
clone_size: .
j_call: TRBJ2-7
v_call: TRBV19
cdr3_length: 13
d_call: .

cdr3_aa: CASSLRDEQYF
cdr3_nt: TGTGCCAGCAGTCTACGGGACGAGCAGTACTTC
clone_size: .
j_call: TRBJ2-7
v_call: TRBV28
cdr3_length: 11
d_call: .

cdr3_aa: CASSQVYRAYEQYF
cdr3_nt: TGCGCCAGCAGCCAAGTGTACAGAGCCTACGAGCAGTACTTC
clone_size: .
j_call: TRBJ2-7
v_call: TRBV4-1
cdr3_length: 14
d_call: .

cdr3_aa: CASSKGGPGNEAFF
cdr3_nt: TGTGCCAGCAGCAAAGGAGGGCCGGGGAATGAAGCTTTCTTT
clone_size: .
j_call: TRBJ1-1
v_call: TRBV6-1
cdr3_length: 14
d_call: .

cdr3_aa: CASSSPGQGAGNEQFF
cdr3_nt: TGTGCCAGCAGTAGCCCCGGGCAGGGGGCAGGGAATGAGCAGTTCTTC
clone_size: .
j_call: TRBJ2-1
v_call: TRBV6-6
cdr3_length: 16
d_call: TRBD1

cdr3_aa: CASSSAKIGGGGKSEAFF
cdr3_nt: TGTGCCAGCAGCTCCGCTAAAATAGGGGGGGGAGGAAAATCTGAAGCTTTCTTT
clone_size: .
j_call: TRBJ1-1
v_call: TRBV5-6
cdr3_length: 18
d_call: .

cdr3_aa: CASSQDLGSSGNTIYF
cdr3_nt: TGTGCCAGCAGCCAAGATCTTGGCAGCTCTGGAAACACCATATATTTT
clone_size: once
j_call: TRBJ1-3
v_call: TRBV4-2
cdr3_length: 16
d_call: .

cdr3_aa: CASSQDRGYEQYF
cdr3_nt: TGCGCCAGCAGCCAAGATCGGGGCTACGAGCAGTACTTC
clone_size: .
j_call: TRBJ2-7
v_call: TRBV4-1
cdr3_length: 13
d_call: .

cdr3_aa: CAWSSIDSQPEQYF
cdr3_nt: TGTGCCTGGAGTAGTATAGACTCCCAGCCCGAGCAGTACTTC
clone_size: .
j_call: TRBJ2-7
v_call: TRBV30
cdr3_length: 14
d_call: .

cdr3_aa: CASSPNAGGTDTQYF
cdr3_nt: TGTGCCAGCAGCCCTAACGCAGGGGGCACAGATACGCAGTATTTT
clone_size: few
j_call: TRBJ2-3
v_call: TRBV9
cdr3_length: 15
d_call: .

cdr3_aa: CSVVGYTGNEQYF
cdr3_nt: TGCAGCGTTGTGGGGTATACAGGGAACGAGCAGTACTTC
clone_size: .
j_call: TRBJ2-7
v_call: TRBV29-1
cdr3_length: 13
d_call: .

cdr3_aa: CASSESGVAEAFF
cdr3_nt: TGTGCCAGCAGTGAATCAGGGGTGGCTGAAGCTTTCTTT
clone_size: once
j_call: TRBJ1-1
v_call: TRBV6-4
cdr3_length: 13
d_call: .

cdr3_aa: CSAGNADTQYF
cdr3_nt: TGCAGTGCTGGTAACGCGGATACGCAGTATTTT
clone_size: .
j_call: TRBJ2-3
v_call: TRBV20-1
cdr3_length: 11
d_call: .

cdr3_aa: CASSQSAGGWGSNQPQHF
cdr3_nt: TGTGCCAGCAGTCAGAGCGCAGGGGGCTGGGGAAGCAATCAGCCCCAGCATTTT
clone_size: .
j_call: TRBJ1-5
v_call: TRBV7-6
cdr3_length: 18
d_call: TRBD1

cdr3_aa: CASSLYRVGVYNEQFF
cdr3_nt: TGTGCCAGCAGCTTATACAGGGTTGGGGTCTACAATGAGCAGTTCTTC
clone_size: .
j_call: TRBJ2-1
v_call: TRBV5-6
cdr3_length: 16
d_call: .

cdr3_aa: CASSWGQGGGEKLFF
cdr3_nt: TGTGCCAGCAGCTGGGGACAGGGAGGGGGTGAAAAACTGTTTTTT
clone_size: .
j_call: TRBJ1-4
v_call: TRBV5-6
cdr3_length: 15
d_call: TRBD1

cdr3_aa: CASKQGYTGELFF
cdr3_nt: TGCGCCAGCAAACAGGGGTACACCGGGGAGCTGTTTTTT
clone_size: .
j_call: TRBJ2-2
v_call: TRBV10-1
cdr3_length: 13
d_call: TRBD1

cdr3_aa: CASNERDSLMGGYTF
cdr3_nt: TGTGCCAGCAATGAGCGGGACTCACTAATGGGGGGCTACACCTTC
clone_size: once
j_call: TRBJ1-2
v_call: TRBV6-1
cdr3_length: 15
d_call: .

cdr3_aa: CAISDPPGLAFHEQYF
cdr3_nt: TGTGCCATCAGTGACCCCCCCGGACTAGCGTTCCACGAGCAGTACTTC
clone_size: .
j_call: TRBJ2-7
v_call: TRBV10-3
cdr3_length: 16
d_call: TRBD2

cdr3_aa: CASSDLRERSAYEQYF
cdr3_nt: TGTGCCAGCAGTGATCTGCGGGAACGGTCTGCCTACGAGCAGTACTTC
clone_size: .
j_call: TRBJ2-7
v_call: TRBV6-1
cdr3_length: 16
d_call: .

cdr3_aa: CASSATGSIAYEQYF
cdr3_nt: TGTGCCAGCAGTGCGACAGGTTCGATCGCCTACGAGCAGTACTTC
clone_size: .
j_call: TRBJ2-7
v_call: TRBV28
cdr3_length: 15
d_call: .

cdr3_aa: CASSVAGTEETQYF
cdr3_nt: TGTGCCAGCAGCGTAGCTGGGACAGAAGAGACCCAGTACTTC
clone_size: .
j_call: TRBJ2-5
v_call: TRBV9
cdr3_length: 14
d_call: TRBD1

cdr3_aa: CASSPRSSGRAYEQYF
cdr3_nt: TGTGCCAGCAGCCCCCGCTCTAGCGGGAGGGCTTACGAGCAGTACTTC
clone_size: .
j_call: TRBJ2-7
v_call: TRBV13
cdr3_length: 16
d_call: TRBD2

cdr3_aa: CASSPGQGVHQPQHF
cdr3_nt: TGTGCCAGCAGCCCCGGACAGGGGGTTCATCAGCCCCAGCATTTT
clone_size: .
j_call: TRBJ1-5
v_call: TRBV7-8
cdr3_length: 15
d_call: TRBD1

cdr3_aa: CASSYSKQGPYGYTF
cdr3_nt: TGTGCCAGCAGTTACTCAAAACAGGGGCCCTATGGCTACACCTTC
clone_size: .
j_call: TRBJ1-2
v_call: TRBV6-5
cdr3_length: 15
d_call: TRBD1

cdr3_aa: CASSVAGSGANVLTF
cdr3_nt: TGTGCCAGCAGCGTAGCAGGGTCTGGGGCCAACGTCCTGACTTTC
clone_size: .
j_call: TRBJ2-6
v_call: TRBV9
cdr3_length: 15
d_call: .

cdr3_aa: CASSLGPVQVNETLFF
cdr3_nt: TGTGCCAGCAGCTTAGGCCCAGTACAGGTGAATGAAACACTGTTTTTT
clone_size: once
j_call: TRBJ1-4
v_call: TRBV13
cdr3_length: 16
d_call: .

cdr3_aa: CASSLEVGGIRNEQFF
cdr3_nt: TGTGCCAGCAGCTTAGAGGTGGGGGGGATAAGAAATGAGCAGTTCTTC
clone_size: .
j_call: TRBJ2-1
v_call: TRBV7-2
cdr3_length: 16
d_call: TRBD2

cdr3_aa: CASSDPRLEETQYF
cdr3_nt: TGTGCCAGCAGTGACCCTCGGTTGGAGGAGACCCAGTACTTC
clone_size: .
j_call: TRBJ2-5
v_call: TRBV2
cdr3_length: 14
d_call: .

cdr3_aa: CASSQDRWAYEQYF
cdr3_nt: TGTGCCAGCAGCCAGGACAGGTGGGCTTACGAGCAGTACTTC
clone_size: .
j_call: TRBJ2-7
v_call: TRBV4-2
cdr3_length: 14
d_call: TRBD1

cdr3_aa: CASSYGQTNYGYTF
cdr3_nt: TGTGCCAGCAGTTACGGGCAGACCAACTATGGCTACACCTTC
clone_size: .
j_call: TRBJ1-2
v_call: TRBV6-5
cdr3_length: 14
d_call: .